The 9 T cell receptor beta chains below all came from one sample that was sequenced in a study of blood T cell repertoires in COVID-19. Some clones are missing from TCRdb's copy, which holds only in-frame ones; the method was immunoSEQ multiplex PCR. Found here are roughly 380,000 clones, around nine tenths of them singletons; the top ten hold around 1.5%. The sample taken for sequencing was peripheral blood. Receptors were obtained from a woman in her 40s with COVID-19, enrolled during active disease.

The chain uses TRBV7-2 and TRBJ2-1, with 9 bases lining up with TRBD2. The CDR3 is made up of 16 amino acids. With 5 bases clipped from V and 4 bases from J, the junction kept 9 bases outside the gene matches. The germline CDR1 and CDR2 sequences are SGHTA and FQGNSA. CDR3 in amino acids: CASSPRSSGVYNEQFF. CDR3 sequence (DNA): TGTGCCAGCAGCCCGCGGTCTAGCGGGGTATACAATGAGCAGTTCTTC.

The rearrangement links TRBV30 to TRBJ2-7, with TRBD1 identical over 10 bases. The ends lost 4 bases at V and 5 bases at J; junction bases unmatched: 5. There are 13 residues in the CDR3. Germline CDR1 and CDR2: GTSNPN and SVGIG (reference sequence). The CDR3 DNA is TGTGCCTGGACTCTGGGGACAGGGGACGAGCAGTACTTC. Translation: CAWTLGTGDEQYF.

Regarding this clone: Distinct nucleotide sequences in the sample also encode this CDR3. The CDR3 sequence: CASSPLREETQYF. The DNA of the CDR3 is TGTGCCAGCTCACCACTCAGGGAAGAGACCCAGTACTTC. The chain employs TRBV18 and TRBJ2-5; D possibly corresponds to TRBD1 (5 bases). V was trimmed by 1 base and J by 3 bases, leaving 6 bases between them. CDR3 length equals 13 residues. The germline V gene has CDR1 KGHSH and CDR2 LQKENI.

The chain uses TRBV7-3 and TRBJ2-7; the match to TRBD1 covers 11 bases. The CDR3 extends over 14 amino acids. The germline gives CDR1 SGHTA, CDR2 FQGTGA. The J segment lost 6 bases and the V segment lost 5 bases, leaving 6 bases of the junction unmatched. CDR3 protein: CASSAGQGAGEQYF. CDR3 bases: TGTGCCAGCAGCGCCGGACAGGGGGCTGGCGAGCAGTACTTC.

The chain joins TRBV11-2 to TRBJ1-6; TRBD1 matches at 10 bases. The CDR3 has 16 amino acids. Trimming took 5 bases from V and 7 from J; bases not matched to a gene: 8. The germline gives CDR1 SGHAT, CDR2 FQNNGV. CDR3 nucleotides: TGTGCCAGCAGCGCGCCGACAGGGGGCCGGAATTCACCCCTCCACTTT. Protein sequence: CASSAPTGGRNSPLHF.

The genes are TRBV3-1 (or the pseudogene TRBV3-2) and TRBJ2-7; D is perhaps TRBD1 (6 bases). Germline CDR1 and CDR2: LGHDT and YNNKEL (reference sequence). Between the trimmed V and J ends, which lost 3 bases and 4 bases, there was a span of 13 bases. The CDR3 is made up of 14 amino acids. The CDR3 DNA reads as TGTGCCAGCAGCCAGCAGGGGACCTTTTACGAGCAGTACTTC. Its protein product is CASSQQGTFYEQYF.

The chain joins TRBV18 to TRBJ1-4; D gene unclear. Trimming removed 3 bases from V and 8 bases from J, with 13 bases in between. The CDR3 is 14 residues long. The germline V gene has CDR1 KGHSH and CDR2 LQKENI. This CDR3 is CASSPPYPGEKLFF. The DNA for the CDR3 is TGTGCCAGCTCACCTCCTTACCCTGGCGAAAAACTGTTTTTT. Combining the CDR3 with reference TRBV18 and TRBJ1-4 gives the whole variable domain NAGVMQNPRHLVRRRGQEARLRCSPMKGHSHVYWYRQLPEEGLKFMVYLQKENIIDESGMPKERFSAEFPKEGPSILRIQQVVRGDSAAYFCASSPPYPGEKLFFGSGTQLSVL.

This chain links TRBV28 with TRBJ1-1; D call uncertain. Trimming left V 3 bases short and J 7 bases short, with 12 bases between. CDR3 length: 13 residues. Germline V gene data show CDR1 as MDHEN and CDR2 as SYDVKM. This chain's CDR3 is CASSFDIRVEAFF. The CDR3 nucleotides read TGTGCCAGCAGTTTTGATATCCGGGTTGAAGCTTTCTTT.

Of note for this clone: Distinct nucleotide sequences in the sample also encode this CDR3. The CDR3 nucleotides read TGTGCCAGTAGTATAGCCGGGAACACCGGGGAGCTGTTTTTT. The encoded protein is CASSIAGNTGELFF. The rearrangement links TRBV19 to TRBJ2-2; the D is unclear. The length of the CDR3 is 14 residues. In germline, CDR1 is LNHDA, CDR2 SQIVND (reference sequence). V was shortened by 1 base and J by 1 base, with 4 bases between the two germline ends. Together with reference TRBV19 and TRBJ2-2, the CDR3 gives the full variable domain: DGGITQSPKYLFRKEGQNVTLSCEQNLNHDAMYWYRQDPGQGLRLIYYSQIVNDFQKGDIAEGYSVSREKKESFPLTVTSAQKNPTAFYLCASSIAGNTGELFFGEGSRLTVL.